The source of this TCR beta chain is a study of blood T cell repertoires in COVID-19. Turning to the study itself: The study drew acute and convalescent COVID-19 samples from the United States, Italy and Spain. Sources were T cells, B-cell-depleted T cells, or PBMCs; the material itself was cDNA or gDNA.

V shed 4 bases and J 6 bases; nucleotides not matched to a gene: 2. The CDR3 is 13 residues long. The germline gives CDR1 GTSNPN, CDR2 SVGIG (reference sequence). Per the original data handling: From reference gene primer amplification, estimates of nucleated cell counts were derived. Using immunoSEQ multiplex PCR, the repertoire was profiled, and TCRdb retains in-frame clones only, with some absent. The V and J calls and clone size are taken from that table; D and trimming were inferred from the DNA. The sample has about 200,000 clones, roughly 86% seen once. The sequence derives from a man younger than 30 with active or convalescent COVID-19. This chain links TRBV30 with TRBJ2-1, with 11 bases that match TRBD2. Sequenced sample: peripheral blood. Written as DNA, the CDR3 is TGTGCCTGGACTAGCGGGGGGTCCAATGAGCAGTTCTTC. Protein: CAWTSGGSNEQFF.